A selection of T cell receptor beta chains follows, all from one sample in a study of T cell changes during pregnancy in multiple sclerosis. Some clones are missing from TCRdb's copy, which holds only in-frame ones; the method was immunoSEQ multiplex PCR. The sample consists of about 97,000 clones, around nine tenths of them appearing once. The input for sequencing was peripheral blood, taken in the second trimester of pregnancy. These receptors came from a female donor in good health, enrolled as a control in a pregnancy study. CDR3s leave out the opening cysteine and the closing phenylalanine or tryptophan.

V	length	J	CDR3
TRBV18	14	TRBJ1-1	ASSPQYRAGGTEAF
TRBV27	12	TRBJ2-7	ASSGGGSSHEQY
TRBV14	13	TRBJ2-7	ASSQGLAVTYEQY
TRBV7-9	11	TRBJ1-2	ASSPGQNYGYT
TRBV7-8	12	TRBJ1-4	ASNSQGSGEKLF
TRBV7-6	12	TRBJ2-7	ASSRTGGSYEQY
TRBV5-1	13	TRBJ1-2	ASSLGEGLNYGYT
TRBV27	12	TRBJ2-1	ASSDLGLRSEQF
TRBV7-2	13	TRBJ1-5	ASSPGPRINQPQH
TRBV7-9	12	TRBJ1-2	ASSFPGGGYGYT
TRBV21-1	13	TRBJ1-3	ARLTGKVGGNTIY
TRBV14	13	TRBJ1-2	ASSQDVGRGYGYT
TRBV18	13	TRBJ1-1	AAGGTGVPATEAF
TRBV5-4	12	TRBJ1-3	ASSPTGAGNTIY
TRBV5-4	17	TRBJ2-1	ASSLATSGRRGTRNEQF
TRBV30	12	TRBJ2-2	AWRDRGRSGELF
TRBV19	12	TRBJ1-5	ASDEGQFHQPQH
TRBV11-2	15	TRBJ2-7	ASSNFGTSGISYEQY
TRBV19	12	TRBJ1-5	ATRQIDSNQPQH
TRBV10-2	14	TRBJ2-6	ASRNTPLSGANVLT
TRBV2	13	TRBJ1-2	ASSLSTGAHYGYT
TRBV28	11	TRBJ1-2	ASSFSGNYGYT
TRBV4-3	14	TRBJ1-4	ASSKGRGFENEKLF
TRBV18	14	TRBJ2-1	ASSPKTGGRNNEQF
TRBV5-6	15	TRBJ1-6	ASSLASGTGRNSPLH
TRBV25-1	14	TRBJ1-1	ASRNDRGRVNTEAF
TRBV18	15	TRBJ2-3	ASSPLVSGSRPDTQY
TRBV7-9	13	TRBJ2-1	ASSLEQGVYNEQF
TRBV28	12	TRBJ2-7	ASSLGGSGYEQY